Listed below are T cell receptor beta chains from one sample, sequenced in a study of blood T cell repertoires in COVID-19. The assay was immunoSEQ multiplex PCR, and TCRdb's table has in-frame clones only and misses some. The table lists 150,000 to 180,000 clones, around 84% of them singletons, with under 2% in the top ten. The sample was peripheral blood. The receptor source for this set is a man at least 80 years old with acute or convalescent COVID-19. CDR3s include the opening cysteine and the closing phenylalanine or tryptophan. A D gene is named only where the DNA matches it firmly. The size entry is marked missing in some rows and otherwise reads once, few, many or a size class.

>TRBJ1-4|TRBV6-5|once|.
CASVSVPPGGEKLFF
TGTGCCAGCGTATCCGTCCCCCCTGGCGGTGAAAAACTGTTTTTT
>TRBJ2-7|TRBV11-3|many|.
CASSLAAGLNYEQYF
TGTGCCAGCAGCTTAGCGGCGGGACTGAACTACGAGCAGTACTTC
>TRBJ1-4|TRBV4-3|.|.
CASSQGQGEEKLFF
TGCGCCAGCAGCCAAGGGCAGGGTGAGGAAAAACTGTTTTTT
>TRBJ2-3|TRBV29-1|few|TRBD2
CSVGLAGGITDTQYF
TGCAGCGTCGGACTAGCGGGGGGCATCACAGATACGCAGTATTTT
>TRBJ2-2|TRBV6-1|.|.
CASSDYSLNTGELFF
TGTGCCAGCAGTGATTACAGCTTAAACACCGGGGAGCTGTTTTTT
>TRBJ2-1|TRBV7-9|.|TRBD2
CASSQRGGAENEQFF
TGTGCCAGCAGCCAACGGGGGGGCGCGGAGAATGAGCAGTTCTTC
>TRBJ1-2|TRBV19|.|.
CASGNSYGYTF
TGTGCCAGTGGTAACTCCTATGGCTACACCTTC
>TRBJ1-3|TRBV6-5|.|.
CASSYSLQFSGNTIYF
TGTGCCAGCAGTTACTCATTACAGTTCTCTGGAAACACCATATATTTT
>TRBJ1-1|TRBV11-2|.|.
CASSLTRVVNTEAFF
TGTGCCAGCAGCTTAACTCGGGTGGTGAACACTGAAGCTTTCTTT
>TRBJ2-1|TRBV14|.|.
CASSPQLGVGPVYNEQFF
TGTGCCAGCAGCCCTCAACTCGGGGTGGGTCCAGTTTACAATGAGCAGTTCTTC
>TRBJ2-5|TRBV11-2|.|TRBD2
CASSLGSGTSRGETQYF
TGTGCCAGCAGCTTAGGGAGTGGGACTAGTCGCGGCGAGACCCAGTACTTC
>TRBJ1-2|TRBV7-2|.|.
CASSLGGANYGYTF
TGTGCCAGCAGCTTGGGGGGAGCTAACTATGGCTACACCTTC
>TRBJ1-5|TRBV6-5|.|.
CASSGGWREPQHF
TGTGCCAGTTCGGGAGGGTGGAGGGAGCCCCAGCATTTT
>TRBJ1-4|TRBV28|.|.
CASSQPGATNEKLFF
TGTGCCAGCAGTCAACCAGGGGCAACTAATGAAAAACTGTTTTTT
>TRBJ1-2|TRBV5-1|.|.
CASRPGGDFDYGYTF
TGCGCCAGCAGACCGGGCGGGGATTTTGACTATGGCTACACCTTC
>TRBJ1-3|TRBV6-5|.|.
CASSLRDGGNTIYF
TGTGCCAGCAGTCTCCGGGATGGAGGAAACACCATATATTTT
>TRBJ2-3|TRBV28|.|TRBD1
CASTPRGQGRSTQYF
TGTGCCAGCACCCCTCGGGGACAGGGAAGAAGTACGCAGTATTTT
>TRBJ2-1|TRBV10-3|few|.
CATTGTYIGEQFF
TGTGCCACTACCGGGACTTACATAGGGGAGCAGTTCTTC
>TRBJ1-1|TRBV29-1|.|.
CSVEGNRANTEAFF
TGCAGCGTTGAAGGGAACAGGGCGAACACTGAAGCTTTCTTT
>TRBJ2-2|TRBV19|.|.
CASSIPRGLNTGELFF
TGTGCCAGTAGTATCCCCAGGGGCCTGAACACCGGGGAGCTGTTTTTT